Described below is a single T cell receptor beta chain sequence and its context. The antigen it binds to is not known. No much larger clonotype is one base removed from it; base qualities were not supplied. Each collaborating institution followed its own protocols to collect whole blood in K2EDTA tubes. For TCRbeta analysis, collaborators shipped samples in one of three forms: frozen whole blood, isolated PBMCs, or DNA extracted from either of those sample types. This sample is drawn from a study of blood T cell repertoires in COVID-19 (dated by TCRdb to 2020 to 2021). About the full investigation: Collaborator samples came from the United States, Italy and Spain and covered acute and convalescent phases of COVID-19. The material from the prospective study consisted of cDNA or gDNA derived from T cells, B-cell-depleted T cells, or PBMCs. The dataset comprised deeply sampled blood TCRbeta repertoires from subjects exposed to, actively infected with, or recovered from COVID-19. The repertoires were released in a freely available public database intended as a resource for research on the immune response to SARS-CoV-2. The samples were drawn from two sources: the first 160 participants of the ongoing ImmuneRACE study, and some 1,300 subjects contributed by 6 global collaborators. Sample metadata almost always included a de-identified subject ID, COVID-19 status, age in years and sex. Where HLA class I and class II types were available, the types were taken from metadata supplied by the sample provider, not from assay-based typing.

The cysteine opens and the phenylalanine closes a CDR3 of 15 amino acids. Just the 45-base CDR3 DNA is kept, in frame starting at base 1. CDR1 and CDR2 were assigned from the germline V gene (reference sequence) as LNHDA and SQIVND. V loses 4 bases of germline sequence and J loses 0 bases, and the interval between the two ends is 10 bases. What the authors observed across the whole study: Clinical and demographic metadata were provided uncurated, with the amount varying by source and participant.

The immunoSEQ Assay, a bias-controlled multiplex PCR, was used to amplify TCRbeta CDR3 regions from genomic DNA. The published analysis was carried out like this. Nucleated cell counts per sample were estimated from amplification of reference gene primers within the assay. To quantify the absolute abundance of each unique TCRbeta CDR3 rearrangement, sequence reads were collapsed and filtered. For each sample, productive Simpson clonality was calculated by taking the square root of Simpson's diversity index across productive rearrangements. The table comes from immuneACCESS by way of TCRdb, which keeps in-frame sequences with V and J called. Part of the clones is missing from these tables; in studies checked, under half for an unresolved V gene and the rest for unknown reasons. The V and J calls and clone size are taken from that table; D and trimming were inferred from the DNA. The sample table records roughly 98,000 clones; 85% of these occur just once. The top ten hold 12% of the sample.

The TCR originated in a woman in her sixties or seventies with active or convalescent COVID-19. The rearrangement joined TRBV19 to TRBJ1-5; the D gene is perhaps TRBD1, from 6 matching bases. The sequenced sample consisted of peripheral blood. The sequence in DNA is TGTGCCAGTAGTAGGGGGCCACATAGCAATCAGCCCCAGCATTTT. It translates as CASSRGPHSNQPQHF. The CDR3 plus the reference TRBV19 and TRBJ1-5 genes for the other parts give the full variable domain: DGGITQSPKYLFRKEGQNVTLSCEQNLNHDAMYWYRQDPGQGLRLIYYSQIVNDFQKGDIAEGYSVSREKKESFPLTVTSAQKNPTAFYLCASSRGPHSNQPQHFGDGTRLSIL.